Shown below are 23 T cell receptor beta chains from a single sample sequenced in a study of monozygotic twins with cystic fibrosis. The repertoire was sequenced with immunoSEQ multiplex PCR; TCRdb's copy has only in-frame clones and lacks some. The data show tens of thousands of clones, approximately 80% seen once. The sequencing input was blood. Receptors originate from a girl aged 2 to 10 with cystic fibrosis.

V usage is TRBV5-1 and J usage is TRBJ1-2; 8 nucleotides match TRBD1. This CDR3 comprises 13 residues. Trimming at V came to 3 bases and at J to 4 bases, leaving 2 bases not matched to a gene. Germline CDR1 reads SGHRS; CDR2 reads YFSETQ. CDR3 sequence reads: CASSSDRAYGYTF. DNA of the CDR3: TGCGCCAGCAGCTCGGACAGGGCCTATGGCTACACCTTC.

V and J are TRBV6-6 and TRBJ1-4; D is possibly TRBD1 (5 bases). The V end was cut by 4 bases, the J end by 7 bases, with 16 bases between. Per the germline V gene, CDR1 is MNHNY and CDR2 is SVGAGI (reference sequence). The CDR3 runs to 15 residues. This CDR3 reads CASSSARGASEKLFF. CDR3 nucleotide sequence: TGTGCCAGCAGTTCCGCGAGGGGCGCGAGTGAAAAACTGTTTTTT.

The V call is TRBV7-9, the J call TRBJ1-2, with 12 bases fitting TRBD1. The CDR3 consists of 14 residues. Trimming took 1 base from V and 13 from J; bases not matched to a gene: 7. In germline, CDR1 is SEHNR, CDR2 FQNEAQ (reference sequence). The CDR3 is CASSLVGTGGICTF. In DNA, the CDR3 is TGTGCCAGCAGCTTAGTGGGGACAGGGGGCATCTGCACCTTC.

V and J are TRBV30 and TRBJ1-1, with 7 bases lining up with TRBD1. The CDR3 length is 14 residues. The V and J ends lost 0 bases and 8 bases, in that order; junction bases with no gene match: 9. Germline CDR1 and CDR2: GTSNPN and SVGIG (reference sequence). The CDR3: CAWSVPRQGSEAFF. In DNA form, the CDR3 reads TGTGCCTGGAGTGTACCCAGACAGGGTAGCGAAGCTTTCTTT.

The CDR3 region is CSVPGGYTF. CDR3 DNA: TGCAGCGTGCCGGGTGGCTACACCTTC. The rearrangement uses TRBV29-1 and TRBJ1-2, with unresolved D. Germline CDR1 SQVTM, CDR2 ANQGSEA. V gave up 6 bases and J gave up 7 bases, with 6 bases separating them. This CDR3 has 9 residues.

A few counts support this clone. J is TRBJ2-5 and V is TRBV2, with 7 positions matching TRBD2. Germline loops: CDR1 SNHLY, CDR2 FYNNEI. The CDR3 totals 14 residues. The V and J ends lost 7 bases and 4 bases, in that order; junction bases with no gene match: 9. The CDR3 DNA reads as TGTGCCAGCACCCGACTAGCAGTGGGAGAGACCCAGTACTTC. Translating gives CASTRLAVGETQYF. The entire variable domain, with the rest obtained from reference TRBV2 and TRBJ2-5, is as follows: EPEVTQTPSHQVTQMGQEVILRCVPISNHLYFYWYRQILGQKVEFLVSFYNNEISEKSEIFDDQFSVERPDGSNFTLKIRSTKLEDSAMYFCASTRLAVGETQYFGPGTRLLVL.

This clone was picked up one time. As DNA, the CDR3 is TGTGCCAGCAAACCGACAGCAGTCTATGGCTACACCTTC. As protein: CASKPTAVYGYTF. The chain combines TRBV6-5 with TRBJ1-2; the D gene is possibly TRBD1 (5 bases). The CDR3 runs 13 residues. V was cut by 7 bases and J by 4 bases, with 13 bases left in between. Germline V gene sequence: CDR1 MNHEY, CDR2 SVGAGI.

The rearrangement joins TRBV5-4 to TRBJ2-3; 7 positions match TRBD1. Trimming cost V 4 bases and J 4 bases; bases outside gene matches: 9. The CDR3 totals 15 residues. Germline lookup yields CDR1 SGHNT and CDR2 YYREEE (reference sequence). The CDR3: CASSIRQGRADTQYF. CDR3 in DNA: TGTGCCAGCAGCATACGACAGGGACGAGCAGATACGCAGTATTTT.

The chain combines TRBV30 with TRBJ1-3; the D is unclear. This CDR3 contains 11 residues. V shed 4 bases and J shed 2 bases, with 3 bases lying between them. Germline-derived CDR1 and CDR2 are GTSNPN and SVGIG (reference sequence). The CDR3 bases are TGTGCCTGGACGACTGGAAACACCATATATTTT. Its protein product is CAWTTGNTIYF.

This chain joins TRBV5-4 and TRBJ2-7; the D gene could be TRBD1 or TRBD2 (6 bases each). This CDR3 has 16 amino acids. V was clipped by 1 base and J by 9 bases, with 23 bases between them. Per the germline V gene, CDR1 is SGHNT and CDR2 is YYREEE (reference sequence). The CDR3 DNA reads as TGTGCCAGCAGCTTGTATCGGGGGACACCTTTAGGGGGGCAGTACTTC. This gives the protein CASSLYRGTPLGGQYF.

The J gene is TRBJ1-5, the V gene TRBV19; D is unclear. The germline V gene encodes CDR1 LNHDA and CDR2 SQIVND (reference sequence). Trimming pared 1 base from V and 7 bases from J, leaving 17 bases between. The length of the CDR3 is 16 residues. The CDR3, as DNA: TGTGCCAGTAGTATAGTTTCTACGGATCCGGGGCAGCCCCAGCATTTT. Its translation: CASSIVSTDPGQPQHF.

The chain combines TRBV7-2 with TRBJ2-3; TRBD1 matches at 7 bases. The CDR3 consists of 14 residues. Per germline, CDR1 SGHTA and CDR2 FQGNSA. Germline trimming cut 5 bases from V and 2 bases from J; bases unmatched to any gene: 4. The CDR3 DNA reads TGTGCCAGCAGCCCGGACAGGACCACAGATACGCAGTATTTT. Its protein product is CASSPDRTTDTQYF.

Of note for this clone: The sample has other DNA sequences that encode this CDR3 too. The gene calls are TRBV30 and TRBJ1-2; no clear D gene. CDR1 and CDR2 (germline): GTSNPN, SVGIG (reference sequence). V lost 3 bases and J lost 4, with 3 bases in between. There are 10 residues in the CDR3. This CDR3 reads CAWRTYGYTF. DNA for the CDR3: TGTGCCTGGAGGACCTATGGCTACACCTTC.

This sequence joins TRBV30 and TRBJ1-5; tentatively, D is TRBD1 (5 bases). CDR3 length equals 15 residues. V was trimmed by 5 bases and J by 6 bases, leaving 20 bases between them. Germline loops: CDR1 GTSNPN, CDR2 SVGIG (reference sequence). The CDR3 DNA sequence: TGTGCCTGGGGGGGAAAAGACAGCACGGGTCAGCCCCAGCATTTT. Its protein product is CAWGGKDSTGQPQHF.

This clone was picked up a small number of times. The V and J genes are TRBV7-6 and TRBJ2-7, with a tentative D call TRBD1 (7 bases). This CDR3 is built from 14 residues. Germline CDR1 SGHVS, CDR2 FNYEAQ. V shed 5 bases and J shed 4 bases, with 15 bases lying between them. The DNA for the CDR3 is TGTGCCAGCAGCCCCAGGGGGGCGGGATACGAGCAGTACTTC. Protein: CASSPRGAGYEQYF.

This rearrangement joins TRBV19 to TRBJ2-5; no clear D. The germline V and J ends were trimmed by 2 bases and 5 bases, with 9 bases remaining between them. The CDR3 spans 13 residues. Germline values: CDR1 LNHDA, CDR2 SQIVND (reference sequence). The CDR3 nucleotides read TGTGCCAGTAGTATAATAGCCGGGGAGACCCAGTACTTC. This encodes CASSIIAGETQYF.

This rearrangement joins TRBV4-3 to TRBJ1-1, with D possibly matching TRBD1 (5 bases). Germline V gene lookup returns CDR1 LGHNA and CDR2 YSLEER. The CDR3 is 18 residues long. V shed 4 bases and J shed 1 base, with 22 bases lying between them. The CDR3 reads CASSPQEGWEDPNTEAFF. The CDR3 DNA reads TGCGCCAGCAGCCCCCAGGAGGGGTGGGAGGACCCGAACACTGAAGCTTTCTTT.

The rearrangement joins TRBV5-4 to TRBJ2-7, with D tentatively TRBD2 (7 bases). CDR3 length: 14 residues. Germline V gene data show CDR1 as SGHNT and CDR2 as YYREEE (reference sequence). The germline V and J ends were trimmed by 0 bases and 5 bases, with 12 bases remaining between them. DNA for the CDR3: TGTGCCAGCAGCTTGGGAGGGGGGGAGAACGAGCAGTACTTC. Translating it yields CASSLGGGENEQYF.

CDR3 DNA sequence: TGTGCCAGCAGCATAAGGGAGGGGCTCTATGGCTACACCTTC. Translated, it gives CASSIREGLYGYTF. The chain carries TRBV9 and TRBJ1-2, with D possibly TRBD1 on 5 matching bases. The germline V gene encodes CDR1 SGDLS and CDR2 YYNGEE. Trimming removed 4 bases from V and 4 bases from J, with 14 bases in between. This CDR3 has 14 residues.

V usage is TRBV7-9 and J usage is TRBJ2-3; TRBD2 aligns across 13 bases. The V gene end was trimmed by 5 bases and the J gene end by 6 bases; junction bases not matched to a gene: 8. CDR1 and CDR2 (germline): SEHNR, FQNEAQ (reference sequence). CDR3 size: 16 residues. The CDR3 DNA reads as TGTGCCAGCAGCCCCAGACTAGCGGGGGGCCTGGATACGCAGTATTTT. Amino acid sequence: CASSPRLAGGLDTQYF. Drawing the rest from reference TRBV7-9 and TRBJ2-3, the complete variable domain is DTGVSQNPRHKITKRGQNVTFRCDPISEHNRLYWYRQTLGQGPEFLTYFQNEAQLEKSRLLSDRFSAERPKGSFSTLEIQRTEQGDSAMYLCASSPRLAGGLDTQYFGPGTRLTVL.

The gene calls are TRBV6-5 and TRBJ2-1, with D possibly TRBD2 on 6 matching bases. Germline CDR1 reads MNHEY; CDR2 reads SVGAGI. The CDR3 covers 16 residues. V was trimmed by 2 bases and J by 5 bases, leaving 16 bases between them. Written as DNA, the CDR3 is TGTGCCAGCAGTTACATCGGGACTCCATTTAACAATGAGCAGTTCTTC. It codes for CASSYIGTPFNNEQFF.

This sequence joins TRBV6-6 and TRBJ2-6, with 7 bases that match TRBD1. The germline gives CDR1 MNHNY, CDR2 SVGAGI (reference sequence). V dropped 6 bases and J dropped 2; count of bases not matched to a gene: 7. The CDR3 totals 16 residues. CDR3 residues: CASRDRRLTGANVLTF. CDR3 DNA sequence: TGTGCCAGCAGGGACAGGCGCCTAACTGGGGCCAACGTCCTGACTTTC.

This rearrangement joins TRBV6-1 to TRBJ1-5; D remains ambiguous. The CDR3 covers 12 residues. V lost 6 bases to trimming and J lost 1 base, with 4 bases between them. Germline-derived CDR1 and CDR2 are MNHNS and SASEGT. The CDR3 nucleotides are TGTGCCAGCAGGGACAGCAATCAGCCCCAGCATTTT. This sequence encodes CASRDSNQPQHF.